This T cell receptor (beta chain) was identified during a study of T cell responses to AZD1222 COVID-19 vaccine. Repertoires were generated with immunoSEQ multiplex PCR, while TCRdb's copy carries only in-frame clones and drops some. The repertoire holds 69,000 or so clones, with around 90% as singletons. Study-level results: Baseline serology detected seropositivity in only a handful of AZD1222 recipients. A mostly white British donor set with more females was recruited, and clonal diversity was possibly underestimated. Epitopes outside B.1.351 and B.1.1.7 mutated regions reportedly drew nearly half of spike TCRs. Rises in breadth and depth of Spike-specific TCRs came after two AZD1222 doses.

The ends were cut back, 1 base at V and 2 bases at J, with 9 bases in the middle. The CDR3 has 15 residues. From germline, CDR1 is KGHSH and CDR2 LQKENI. This clone turned up a few times. Its antigen is currently unknown. Sequences were derived from peripheral blood, sampled 28 days after the second AZD1222 dose. The V gene is TRBV18, the J gene TRBJ1-5; D not certain. This receptor was obtained from an adult who received the AZD1222 COVID-19 vaccine. The CDR3 is CASSPREGGNQPQHF. The CDR3 nucleotides read TGTGCCAGCTCACCACGGGAAGGCGGCAATCAGCCCCAGCATTTT.